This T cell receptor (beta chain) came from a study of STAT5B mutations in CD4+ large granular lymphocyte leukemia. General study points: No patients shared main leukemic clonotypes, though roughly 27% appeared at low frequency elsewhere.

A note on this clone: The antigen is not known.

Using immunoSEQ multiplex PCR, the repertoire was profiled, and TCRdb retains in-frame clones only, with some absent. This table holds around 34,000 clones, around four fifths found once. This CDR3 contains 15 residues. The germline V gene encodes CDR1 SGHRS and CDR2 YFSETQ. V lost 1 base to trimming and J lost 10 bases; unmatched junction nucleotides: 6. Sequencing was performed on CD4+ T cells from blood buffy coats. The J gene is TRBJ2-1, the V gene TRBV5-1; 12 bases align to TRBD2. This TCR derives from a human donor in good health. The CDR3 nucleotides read TGCGCCAGCAGCTTGTCTAGCGGGAGGGCGGAAGAGCAGTTCTTC. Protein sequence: CASSLSSGRAEEQFF.